These 31 T cell receptor beta chains share one sample of origin, sequenced in a study of response to subunit inactivated influenza vaccine. TCRdb reprocessed the RT-PCR reads with MiXCR, giving one entry per CDR3 protein. In the table there are 550,000 to 650,000 distinct CDR3 sequences, about 12% of which are singletons. This sample comprised PBMCs from blood, obtained on the day of vaccination. All receptors derive from a man over 45 who received an inactivated influenza vaccine.

The chain uses TRBV7-9 and TRBJ2-4; D may correspond to TRBD1 or TRBD2 (5 bases each). There are 16 residues in the CDR3. Trimming took 9 bases from V and 2 from J, leaving 20 bases between them. The germline V gene has CDR1 SEHNR and CDR2 FQNEAQ (reference sequence). In DNA, the CDR3 is TGTGCCAGGGGCCCTGGGGGTTGGGATCCCAAAAACATTCAGTACTTC. As protein: CARGPGGWDPKNIQYF.

The V call is TRBV30, the J call TRBJ2-2; D uncertain. From germline, CDR1 is GTSNPN and CDR2 SVGIG (reference sequence). There are 15 residues in the CDR3. The V gene lost 0 bases and the J gene lost 1 base, with 9 bases spanning the gap. The CDR3 region is CAWSVKPRNTGELFF. The CDR3 region has the DNA TGTGCCTGGAGTGTAAAGCCCCGGAACACCGGGGAGCTGTTTTTT.

This sequence joins TRBV6-2 or TRBV6-3 and TRBJ2-5; D is unresolved. With 5 bases removed from V and 5 bases from J, the gap between germline ends came to 12 bases. From germline, CDR1 is MNHEY and CDR2 SVGEGT. The CDR3 sequence is 13 residues long. CDR3 region: CASSPNSMETQYF. In DNA, the CDR3 is TGTGCCAGCAGTCCCAATAGCATGGAGACCCAGTACTTC.

This clonotype turned up a few times. This chain joins TRBV29-1 and TRBJ1-3, with D possibly TRBD1 on 5 matching bases. V shed 1 base and J shed 6 bases, with 10 bases lying between them. Germline V CDR1 and CDR2: SQVTM, ANQGSEA. The CDR3 totals 13 residues. The CDR3 bases are TGCAGCGTTGAAGGGACACCGGTAAACACCATATATTTT. Translating gives CSVEGTPVNTIYF.

The table lists this clonotype with a few counts. This rearrangement joins TRBV7-2 to TRBJ2-7, with 7 bases that match TRBD1. CDR1 is SGHTA and CDR2 is FQGNSA in the germline V gene. This CDR3 region has 15 residues. With V trimmed by 1 base and J by 7 bases, 10 bases remained unmatched. This CDR3 reads CASSLDRDSTWEQYF. DNA of the CDR3: TGTGCCAGCAGCTTAGACCGGGACAGCACGTGGGAGCAGTACTTC. The entire variable domain, with the rest obtained from reference TRBV7-2 and TRBJ2-7, is as follows: GAGVSQSPSNKVTEKGKDVELRCDPISGHTALYWYRQSLGQGLEFLIYFQGNSAPDKSGLPSDRFSAERTGGSVSTLTIQRTQQEDSAVYLCASSLDRDSTWEQYFGPGTRLTVT.

The chain joins TRBV12-3 or TRBV12-4 to TRBJ1-1, with a possible D match to TRBD1 (5 bases). Trimming stripped 7 bases from V and 3 bases from J, with 12 bases between. The CDR3 covers 13 residues. The CDR3 DNA is TGTGCCAGCACTTCGGGACGGTACACTGAAGCTTTCTTT. Its protein product is CASTSGRYTEAFF.

CDR3 amino acids: CASSREGEQYF. The CDR3, as DNA: TGTGCCAGCAGCCGGGAAGGCGAGCAGTACTTC. The V gene is TRBV7-2, the J gene TRBJ2-7; tentatively, D is TRBD2 (5 bases). CDR1 is SGHTA and CDR2 is FQGNSA in the germline V gene. Trimming removed 5 bases at V and 6 bases at J, with 8 bases between. The CDR3 totals 11 residues.

This clonotype was counted a few times. V gene TRBV9 combines with J gene TRBJ2-1; tentative D call: TRBD2 (5 bases). Germline V gene data show CDR1 as SGDLS and CDR2 as YYNGEE. The germline V and J ends were trimmed by 0 bases and 0 bases, with 10 bases remaining between them. The CDR3 contains 16 residues. The CDR3 loop is CASSVAGMSSYNEQFF. The CDR3 DNA reads as TGTGCCAGCAGCGTAGCCGGGATGAGCTCCTACAATGAGCAGTTCTTC.

CDR3 sequence reads: CSARQERGPQETQYF. The CDR3 nucleotides are TGCAGTGCTAGGCAGGAGCGGGGGCCCCAAGAGACCCAGTACTTC. The chain is built from TRBV20-1 and TRBJ2-5, with 8 bases aligning to TRBD2. Germline V gives CDR1 DFQATT, CDR2 SNEGSKA (reference sequence). This CDR3 has 15 residues. V lost 3 bases to trimming and J lost 1 base; unmatched junction nucleotides: 7.

This sequence joins TRBV12-3 or TRBV12-4 and TRBJ1-2; D unresolved. CDR3 length equals 14 residues. Trimming cost V 3 bases and J 0 bases, with 8 bases left between them. The CDR3: CASSFDSANYGYTF. The CDR3 DNA sequence: TGTGCCAGCAGTTTTGATTCAGCTAACTATGGCTACACCTTC.

V and J are TRBV29-1 and TRBJ1-5, with TRBD1 matching 7 bases. CDR3 length: 14 amino acids. Germline-derived CDR1 and CDR2 are SQVTM and ANQGSEA. V gave up 5 bases and J gave up 6 bases; unmatched junction bases: 10. CDR3 amino acids: CSVTSAGGSQPQHF. Written as DNA, the CDR3 is TGCAGCGTTACCTCGGCAGGGGGGAGTCAGCCCCAGCATTTT.

This clonotype was counted many times. V gene TRBV4-3 combines with J gene TRBJ2-2; D is uncertain. Deletions cut 0 bases from V and 5 bases from J, with 7 bases between. This CDR3 is built from 14 residues. CDR1 and CDR2 (germline): LGHNA, YSLEER. The CDR3: CASSQESRTGELFF. The DNA for the CDR3 is TGCGCCAGCAGCCAAGAATCCCGTACCGGGGAGCTGTTTTTT.

This clonotype showed up just a few times. The chain has TRBV27 and TRBJ2-7; 7 bases match TRBD1. CDR1 is MNHEY, CDR2 SMNVEV, per germline (reference sequence). Trimming cost V 2 bases and J 2 bases; bases outside gene matches: 9. The CDR3 is made up of 16 amino acids. The DNA of the CDR3 is TGTGCCAGCAGTTTAGGGGCAGGGACAGCGGCCTACGAGCAGTACTTC. It codes for CASSLGAGTAAYEQYF.

The gene calls are TRBV5-1 and TRBJ2-3; D is perhaps TRBD1 (5 bases). The length of the CDR3 is 16 residues. V lost 1 base, J lost 6 bases, and 18 bases lay in between. Germline-derived CDR1 and CDR2 are SGHRS and YFSETQ. The CDR3: CASSLYGTGPGDTQYF. The CDR3 bases are TGCGCCAGCAGCTTGTATGGCACAGGTCCCGGGGATACGCAGTATTTT.

This chain connects TRBV15 to TRBJ2-5, with D perhaps matching TRBD1 (6 bases). V lost 6 bases, J lost 2 bases, and 10 bases lay in between. Germline-derived CDR1 and CDR2 are LNHNV and YYDKDF (reference sequence). This CDR3 has 13 residues. The CDR3 here is CATRTGEQETQYF. In DNA form, the CDR3 reads TGTGCCACCAGGACAGGAGAACAAGAGACCCAGTACTTC.

This clonotype was observed a handful of times. Here the CDR3 reads CASSYSPLRRVNQPQHF. The CDR3 DNA sequence: TGTGCCAGCAGTTACTCCCCGCTCAGGAGGGTGAATCAGCCCCAGCATTTT. V is TRBV6-2 or TRBV6-3 and J is TRBJ1-5, with D unclear. V was trimmed by 0 bases and J by 4 bases, leaving 16 bases between them. CDR3 size: 17 residues. Looked up from germline, CDR1 is MNHEY and CDR2 is SVGEGT.

The table lists this clonotype with many counts. The V and J genes are TRBV5-1 and TRBJ2-7; D is perhaps TRBD1 (6 bases). The CDR3 length is 17 residues. CDR1 SGHRS and CDR2 YFSETQ come from the germline V gene. V gave up 2 bases and J gave up 0 bases, with 18 bases separating them. The CDR3 coding sequence is TGCGCCAGCAGCTTATATGGGACACTCAACCCCTCCTACGAGCAGTACTTC. Translated, it gives CASSLYGTLNPSYEQYF.

This chain links TRBV6-5 with TRBJ2-5, with 8 bases that match TRBD1. Germline CDR1 MNHEY, CDR2 SVGAGI. The V segment lost 0 bases and the J segment 5 bases; nucleotides outside the gene matches: 2. The CDR3 consists of 14 residues. The CDR3 region is CASSYSTGVETQYF. CDR3 nucleotide sequence: TGTGCCAGCAGTTACTCGACAGGGGTGGAGACCCAGTACTTC.

This clonotype was seen only a few times. DNA of the CDR3: TGTGCCAGCAGTGAATATAGGAGTGGATCCTACGAGCAGTACTTC. Translation: CASSEYRSGSYEQYF. The chain uses TRBV25-1 and TRBJ2-7; D is undetermined. The CDR3 spans 15 residues. The V end was cut by 0 bases, the J end by 1 base, with 10 bases between. Per the germline V gene, CDR1 is MGHDK and CDR2 is SYGVNS.

This clonotype has only a few counts. This sequence joins TRBV9 and TRBJ2-5; D is tentatively TRBD1 or TRBD2 (6 bases each). The CDR3 is made up of 15 amino acids. Germline lookup yields CDR1 SGDLS and CDR2 YYNGEE. Trimming took 0 bases from V and 7 from J, leaving 16 bases between them. The CDR3 nucleotides read TGTGCCAGCAGCGTAGGTTTAGGGGGGTTGGGGACCCAGTACTTC. Its protein product is CASSVGLGGLGTQYF.

This clonotype has a count of ten or more. This chain joins TRBV12-3 or TRBV12-4 and TRBJ1-6; D gene unclear. V lost 6 bases to trimming and J lost 7 bases, with 16 bases between them. The CDR3 is 15 amino acids. CDR3 sequence reads: CASSPRNRANSPLHF. The CDR3 bases are TGTGCCAGCAGCCCCAGGAACCGGGCAAATTCACCCCTCCACTTT.

The J gene is TRBJ1-6, the V gene TRBV6-1; D remains unclear. Trimming removed 6 bases at V and 7 bases at J, with 10 bases between. Germline values: CDR1 MNHNS, CDR2 SASEGT. CDR3 length: 13 residues. CDR3 sequence reads: CASRDGGNSPLHF. CDR3 bases: TGTGCCAGCAGGGATGGTGGAAATTCACCCCTCCACTTT.

This clonotype was counted between two and nine times. CDR3: CASSFSRLDAGELFF. The CDR3, as DNA: TGTGCCAGCAGCTTCTCGCGTCTCGACGCCGGGGAGCTGTTTTTT. The V and J genes are TRBV7-9 and TRBJ2-2; no reliable D call. Trimming removed 3 bases from V and 6 bases from J, with 14 bases in between. The V gene's germline CDR1 is SEHNR and CDR2 FQNEAQ (reference sequence). The CDR3 covers 15 residues.

This clonotype showed up just a few times. The gene calls are TRBV12-3 or TRBV12-4 and TRBJ1-6; a possible D gene is TRBD1 (5 bases). V lost 3 bases and J 10 bases, leaving 19 bases between the germline ends. The CDR3 spans 16 residues. The CDR3 bases are TGTGCCAGCAGTTTCGGGGGTCGGGGGGAGGGATCACCCCTCCACTTT. It is translated as CASSFGGRGEGSPLHF.

At least ten counts were recorded for this clonotype. The V call is TRBV4-3, the J call TRBJ1-4, with D possibly being TRBD1 (6 bases). V lost 3 bases and J lost 4, with 12 bases in between. The CDR3 length is 15 residues. Germline V gives CDR1 LGHNA, CDR2 YSLEER. CDR3 in DNA: TGCGCCAGCAGCCAGATGGGGACAAATAATGAAAAACTGTTTTTT. It translates to CASSQMGTNNEKLFF.

This clonotype has a count of ten or more. The CDR3 loop is CASSYTLTTEQFF. The CDR3 nucleotides are TGTGCCAGCAGTTACACTCTCACTACTGAGCAGTTCTTC. The J gene is TRBJ2-1, the V gene TRBV6-2 or TRBV6-3, with unresolved D. The CDR3 contains 13 residues. Between the trimmed V and J ends, which lost 2 bases and 9 bases, there was a span of 11 bases. In germline, CDR1 is MNHEY, CDR2 SVGEGT.

The table lists this clonotype with many counts. The chain employs TRBV29-1 and TRBJ2-2; no reliable D call. V lost 4 bases and J 0 bases, leaving 12 bases between the germline ends. Germline V gene lookup returns CDR1 SQVTM and CDR2 ANQGSEA. The CDR3 consists of 15 residues. CDR3 sequence: CSVVAEVSNTGELFF. The CDR3 DNA reads as TGCAGCGTTGTCGCTGAAGTCTCGAACACCGGGGAGCTGTTTTTT.

This clonotype was found a few times. The chain is built from TRBV6-2 or TRBV6-3 and TRBJ2-7, with D possibly matching TRBD2 (6 bases). Germline V gene data show CDR1 as MNHEY and CDR2 as SVGEGT. The CDR3 runs to 14 residues. V was clipped by 8 bases and J by 5 bases, with 19 bases between them. In DNA, the CDR3 is TGTGCCAGCCTCGACGGAGGAGGGTCCAACGAGCAGTACTTC. This gives the protein CASLDGGGSNEQYF.

V is TRBV19 and J is TRBJ2-7; D gene uncertain. Germline V lookup: CDR1 LNHDA, CDR2 SQIVND (reference sequence). The CDR3 covers 13 residues. V lost 10 bases to trimming and J lost 0 bases, with 13 bases between them. The CDR3 coding sequence is TGTGCCACCAGACACCCGAGCTCCTACGAGCAGTACTTC. It encodes CATRHPSSYEQYF.

This clonotype occurred a few times. The CDR3 nucleotides are TGTGCCAGCAGCGTACAGCGGGGGGTAGCAGAGACCCAGTACTTC. It translates to CASSVQRGVAETQYF. This chain joins TRBV9 and TRBJ2-5, with 9 bases fitting TRBD2. Germline V gene sequence: CDR1 SGDLS, CDR2 YYNGEE. CDR3 length: 15 amino acids. J was trimmed by 4 bases and V by 1 base; bases with no gene match: 5.

The gene calls are TRBV5-1 and TRBJ2-3; D uncertain. Trimming pared 0 bases from V and 8 bases from J, leaving 10 bases between. The CDR3 loop spans 13 amino acids. Germline lookup yields CDR1 SGHRS and CDR2 YFSETQ. The CDR3 DNA is TGCGCCAGCAGCTTGGAATCGCCAGGTACGCAGTATTTT. Translating gives CASSLESPGTQYF.